A single sample gave rise to the 21 T cell receptor beta chains below, sequenced in a study of T-cell reconstitution after alpha-beta-depleted transplantation in children. Preparation of the TCRbeta library was carried out with unique molecular identifiers. TCRdb re-called the PCR reads through MiXCR, storing one row per CDR3 protein. The repertoire consists of 200,000 or so distinct CDR3 sequences, with about 6.6% occurring once and the leading ten covering about 6%. The specimen was PBMCs, collected before TCRalphabeta/CD19-depleted stem cell transplant. These receptor sequences come from a boy younger than 10 with acute lymphoblastic leukemia, due to receive a stem cell transplant.

The chain uses TRBV7-8 and TRBJ2-7, with 9 bases matching TRBD2. The CDR3 covers 15 residues. The V segment lost 3 bases and the J segment 6 bases; nucleotides outside the gene matches: 9. Germline V gene lookup returns CDR1 SGHVS and CDR2 FQNEAQ. The CDR3 DNA is TGTGCCAGCAGCTTTGCTGGTAGCGGGAGTAGCGAGCAGTACTTC. Its translation is CASSFAGSGSSEQYF.

Ten or more counts support this clonotype. J is TRBJ2-7 and V is TRBV20-1; D might be TRBD1 or TRBD2, each matching 5 bases. Per the germline V gene, CDR1 is DFQATT and CDR2 is SNEGSKA (reference sequence). Trimming removed 1 base from V and 2 bases from J, with 12 bases in between. This CDR3 contains 14 residues. The CDR3 region is CSARATGTTYEQYF. The CDR3 DNA reads as TGCAGTGCTAGAGCTACGGGGACGACCTACGAGCAGTACTTC.

This clonotype was seen many times. The chain combines TRBV7-9 with TRBJ1-1, with 10 bases aligning to TRBD1. Germline CDR1 reads SEHNR; CDR2 reads FQNEAQ (reference sequence). Losses at the gene ends were 5 bases for V and 3 bases for J; bases not matched to a gene: 6. This CDR3 has 15 amino acids. The CDR3 DNA reads as TGTGCCAGCAGCGTGACAGGGGGCGCCCACACTGAAGCTTTCTTT. Its protein product is CASSVTGGAHTEAFF.

The chain links TRBV7-9 to TRBJ2-7; TRBD2 aligns across 8 bases. Looked up from germline, CDR1 is SEHNR and CDR2 is FQNEAQ (reference sequence). There are 15 residues in the CDR3. With 3 bases clipped from V and 1 base from J, the junction kept 5 bases outside the gene matches. The CDR3 bases are TGTGCCAGCAGCTTCCCAGTAGCGGGGTCCTACGAGCAGTACTTC. This translates into CASSFPVAGSYEQYF.

This clonotype has at least ten counts. V usage is TRBV12-5 and J usage is TRBJ1-1; TRBD1 matches at 8 bases. CDR3 length: 12 amino acids. Germline trimming cut 7 bases from V and 6 bases from J; bases unmatched to any gene: 4. From germline, CDR1 is LGHNT and CDR2 FRNRAP. The CDR3 spells CASAQGAAEAFF. CDR3 coding DNA: TGTGCTAGTGCCCAGGGGGCGGCTGAAGCTTTCTTT.

This clonotype was observed a handful of times. The chain joins TRBV19 to TRBJ1-5; the D is unclear. Germline V gene lookup returns CDR1 LNHDA and CDR2 SQIVND (reference sequence). Trimming took off 3 bases at V and 0 bases at J, with 9 bases between the two ends. The CDR3 covers 15 residues. DNA for the CDR3: TGTGCCAGTAGTATCCGCCAGTATAGCAATCAGCCCCAGCATTTT. This encodes CASSIRQYSNQPQHF.

Many counts were recorded for this clonotype. The chain recombines TRBV7-9 with TRBJ1-4; possibly TRBD1 for D (5 bases). The CDR3 has 16 residues. CDR1 and CDR2 (germline): SEHNR, FQNEAQ (reference sequence). V was cut by 1 base and J by 7 bases, with 16 bases left in between. CDR3: CASSLGPGASGEKLFF. The CDR3 coding sequence is TGTGCCAGCAGCTTAGGCCCCGGGGCCAGTGGTGAAAAACTGTTTTTT.

The sample holds many counts of this clonotype. V usage is TRBV28 and J usage is TRBJ2-5; D may be TRBD2 (5 bases). The V and J ends lost 5 bases and 4 bases respectively, with 14 bases between them. In germline, CDR1 is MDHEN, CDR2 SYDVKM. The CDR3 runs 14 residues. This CDR3 reads CASSGEWARETQYF. The CDR3 nucleotides read TGTGCCAGCAGTGGGGAGTGGGCCAGAGAGACCCAGTACTTC.

This clonotype was seen repeatedly, ten times or more. The J gene is TRBJ2-1, the V gene TRBV5-1, with 13 bases fitting TRBD2. Per germline, CDR1 SGHRS and CDR2 YFSETQ. CDR3 length: 19 amino acids. With V trimmed by 0 bases and J by 0 bases, 6 bases remained unmatched. The chain's CDR3 is CASSLATSGGLGSYNEQFF. In DNA form, the CDR3 reads TGCGCCAGCAGCTTGGCGACTAGCGGGGGGTTGGGCTCCTACAATGAGCAGTTCTTC.

This chain joins TRBV16 and TRBJ2-1; D remains ambiguous. The CDR3 consists of 15 residues. The V end lost 1 base, the J end lost 8 bases, and 15 bases lay between the germline ends. CDR1 KGHSY and CDR2 FQNENV come from the germline V gene. The CDR3 region has the DNA TGTGCCAGCAGCCAATTCCGTCTAACGGTAGATGAGCAGTTCTTC. Translated, it gives CASSQFRLTVDEQFF.

This clonotype has ten or more counts. This sequence joins TRBV20-1 and TRBJ2-2; D uncertain. This CDR3 is 12 amino acids long. From germline, CDR1 is DFQATT and CDR2 SNEGSKA (reference sequence). Trimming stripped 0 bases from V and 6 bases from J, with 5 bases between. The CDR3 reads CSAREWAGELFF. DNA for the CDR3: TGCAGTGCTAGAGAGTGGGCCGGGGAGCTGTTTTTT.

This clonotype was observed at least ten times. The genes are TRBV5-1 and TRBJ1-1, with 8 bases aligning to TRBD1. The CDR3 is 15 residues long. J was trimmed by 3 bases and V by 2 bases; bases with no gene match: 6. CDR1 and CDR2 (germline): SGHRS, YFSETQ. The CDR3 bases are TGCGCCAGCAGCTTTCTGGACAGGGAGGACACTGAAGCTTTCTTT. The encoded protein is CASSFLDREDTEAFF.

The J gene is TRBJ2-3, the V gene TRBV20-1; TRBD2 matches 13 bases. This CDR3 has 17 residues. Germline V gene data show CDR1 as DFQATT and CDR2 as SNEGSKA (reference sequence). V shed 4 bases and J 3 bases; nucleotides not matched to a gene: 10. The chain's CDR3 is CSAIVGGGLAGTDTQYF. The DNA for the CDR3 is TGCAGTGCTATTGTCGGGGGGGGACTAGCGGGAACAGATACGCAGTATTTT.

With regard to this clonotype: One end of the junction varies from germline; a read error may be responsible. The chain recombines TRBV2 with TRBJ2-3, with D possibly being TRBD1 or TRBD2 (5 bases each). The germline CDR1 and CDR2 sequences are SNHLY and FYNNEI. This CDR3 spans 12 amino acids. Here the CDR3 DNA reads TGTGCCAGCAGTCCCCAGGGAGATACGCACTATTTT. It codes for CASSPQGDTHYF. The complete variable domain, with remaining parts taken from reference TRBV2 and TRBJ2-3, reads EPEVTQTPSHQVTQMGQEVILRCVPISNHLYFYWYRQILGQKVEFLVSFYNNEISEKSEIFDDQFSVERPDGSNFTLKIRSTKLEDSAMYFCASSPQGDTHYFGPGTRLTVL.

This clonotype was seen many times. The V call is TRBV20-1, the J call TRBJ2-7; a weak D match, TRBD1 (6 bases). The germline gives CDR1 DFQATT, CDR2 SNEGSKA (reference sequence). The CDR3 runs 13 residues. V was shortened by 5 bases and J by 0 bases, with 11 bases between the two germline ends. The DNA for the CDR3 is TGCAGTGCTCCCCGGGACAACTCCTACGAGCAGTACTTC. Protein product: CSAPRDNSYEQYF.

This clonotype was seen repeatedly, ten times or more. This chain uses TRBV7-2 with TRBJ2-7, with 8 bases lining up with TRBD2. CDR3 length: 16 amino acids. The ends lost 3 bases at V and 0 bases at J; junction bases unmatched: 7. Germline lookup yields CDR1 SGHTA and CDR2 FQGNSA. The CDR3 bases are TGTGCCAGCAGCTTGTTGAGCGGGGGTTCCTCCTACGAGCAGTACTTC. Its protein product is CASSLLSGGSSYEQYF.

This clonotype has more than one count but fewer than ten. This chain links TRBV2 with TRBJ2-5; D unclear. V was pared by 8 bases and J by 1 base, with 14 bases between. CDR1 and CDR2 from the germline V gene are SNHLY and FYNNEI. CDR3 length: 14 amino acids. CDR3 loop: CASRRGVAQETQYF. The CDR3 DNA reads as TGTGCCAGCCGCCGCGGCGTGGCCCAAGAGACCCAGTACTTC.

This clonotype occurred many times. The chain is built from TRBV7-2 and TRBJ2-7; 7 nucleotides line up with TRBD1. The CDR3 runs 17 residues. Unmatched junction bases numbered 13, after V lost 4 bases and J lost 1 base. Germline assignment: CDR1 SGHTA and CDR2 FQGNSA. The CDR3 here is CASSWRTGKEGSYEQYF. The CDR3 DNA reads as TGTGCCAGCAGCTGGAGGACAGGCAAAGAGGGATCCTACGAGCAGTACTTC.

This clonotype was detected many times. V usage is TRBV7-8 and J usage is TRBJ2-1, with a tentative D call TRBD1 (6 bases). Germline lookup yields CDR1 SGHVS and CDR2 FQNEAQ. The CDR3 loop spans 15 amino acids. V lost 8 bases and J lost 0, with 14 bases in between. The CDR3, as DNA: TGTGCCAGCGGGGACACCAGAAGCTCCTACAATGAGCAGTTCTTC. This translates into CASGDTRSSYNEQFF.

This clonotype was recorded at least ten times. This chain uses TRBV7-9 with TRBJ1-1, with D unresolved. Per germline, CDR1 SEHNR and CDR2 FQNEAQ (reference sequence). Trimming took off 2 bases at V and 0 bases at J, with 4 bases between the two ends. The CDR3 extends over 13 amino acids. The DNA of the CDR3 is TGTGCCAGCAGCTTACAGGTGAACACTGAAGCTTTCTTT. Encoded protein: CASSLQVNTEAFF.

This clonotype came up a few times. This chain uses TRBV4-3 with TRBJ1-2; D unclear. CDR3 length equals 15 residues. CDR1 and CDR2 from the germline V gene are LGHNA and YSLEER. The V end was cut by 0 bases, the J end by 0 bases, with 8 bases between. CDR3 in DNA: TGCGCCAGCAGCCAAGATCCTAACGCTAACTATGGCTACACCTTC. Protein: CASSQDPNANYGYTF.